Here is one TCR beta chain with its context. This record comes from a study of T cell responses to AZD1222 COVID-19 vaccine. Per germline, CDR1 MGHRA and CDR2 YSYEKL. V gave up 5 bases and J gave up 5 bases, with 7 bases separating them. The CDR3 extends over 12 amino acids. TCRdb's copy holds only in-frame clones and misses some; the assay was immunoSEQ multiplex PCR. The table lists 90,000 to 130,000 clones, about four fifths of them singletons, with about 4.5% in the top ten. This chain joins TRBV4-1 and TRBJ2-1, with D tentatively TRBD2 (5 bases). This sample comprised peripheral blood, obtained on day 0 of AZD1222 vaccination. This receptor was identified in an adult in good health. DNA of the CDR3: TGCGCCAGCAGCACTAGGGACAATGAGCAGTTCTTC. It encodes CASSTRDNEQFF.